What follows is one T cell receptor (beta chain) and its context. No cognate antigen has been identified for it. It has no much larger one-base neighbor in the sample; base qualities were not kept. The source of the sample is a study of CD8 T cells in ankylosing spondylitis (dated by TCRdb to 2017 to 2019). About the investigation overall: T cell receptor beta repertoires were profiled in healthy donors and ankylosing spondylitis patients so that disease-linked TCR variants could be found. The full study cohort was made up of 25 ankylosing spondylitis patients and 108 healthy donors. Peripheral blood samples were taken, and synovial fluid was additionally collected from ankylosing spondylitis patients. Broader findings and caveats from the paper: A TCR beta motif of several highly homologous amino acid variants appeared characteristic of blood from ankylosing spondylitis patients. The disease-linked clones had a CD8+ phenotype and were found at relatively low frequencies in peripheral blood. Some motif variants were previously reported in synovial fluid and blood of reactive arthritis patients, suggesting common disease-initiation mechanisms. According to the report, matched synovial fluid samples from ankylosing spondylitis patients were significantly enriched for the disease-linked clones.

For sequencing, an Illumina HiSeq 2500 was employed. Quantitative 5'-RACE with molecular barcodes was used to prepare TCR beta libraries. In the source study's methods: Disease-linked TCR variants were identified with a new computational method built on a probabilistic model of VDJ rearrangement. The public sequencing data were trimmed at Q25 with fastp and processed into clonotypes with MiXCR by TCRdb, which kept only in-frame beta chains. Rows matching on CDR3 protein sequence are summarized as one entry with the most common DNA and genes. These V and J calls rely on TCRdb rather than the paper's analysis. Here the sample has roughly 180,000 distinct CDR3 sequences; 10% to 15% occur a single time. The top ten hold 9.5% to 12% of the sample. Its CDR3 holds 16 amino acids, cysteine through phenylalanine. Of the read, only the CDR3 DNA is kept; its 48 bases are in frame from base 1. CDR1 and CDR2, per the germline V gene, are SGHRS and YFSETQ. Unmatched junction bases come to 5, with V trimmed by 4 bases and J by 2 bases.

The V and J segments used are TRBV5-1 and TRBJ2-3, with 12 central nucleotides matching TRBD2. This sequence was found in a female donor with ankylosing spondylitis or in good health (not recorded which). The material sequenced was blood, either unsorted or a sorted T cell fraction (not recorded which). The CDR3 sequence is CASSTGTSGFTDTQYF. The sequenced DNA is TGCGCCAGCAGCACCGGGACTAGCGGGTTCACAGATACGCAGTATTTT. Joined to the reference TRBV5-1 and TRBJ2-3 proteins, this CDR3 gives the full variable domain: KAGVTQTPRYLIKTRGQQVTLSCSPISGHRSVSWYQQTPGQGLQFLFEYFSETQRNKGNFPGRFSGRQFSNSRSEMNVSTLELGDSALYLCASSTGTSGFTDTQYFGPGTRLTVL.